This entry concerns a single T cell receptor beta chain. Deletions cut 7 bases from V and 7 bases from J, with 22 bases between. The CDR3 is made up of 16 amino acids. The V gene's germline CDR1 is LNHDA and CDR2 SQIVND (reference sequence). These data originate in a study of regulatory T cells in long-lasting Graves disease. iRepertoire HTBI primers and Arm-PCR of CDR3 regions built TCR beta libraries. TCRdb processed the multiplex PCR reads anew with MiXCR; each CDR3 protein has one entry. The top ten clones hold around 13% of a sample with about 240,000 distinct CDR3 sequences, 20% to 25% of them seen once. Time point given: newly diagnosed GD, antithyroid drugs for less than 3 months. After RNA was extracted from PBMCs, the TCR library was made from it.

The sequence derives from a female donor with Graves disease. The rearrangement uses TRBV19 and TRBJ1-4, with D maybe TRBD1 (5 bases). The material sequenced was peripheral blood mononuclear cells (PBMCs), taken at new diagnosis, from a patient treated with antithyroid drugs. CDR3 residues: CASTPRRGVAGEKLFF. CDR3 nucleotide sequence: TGTGCCAGTACCCCCCGCCGGGGGGTCGCAGGTGAAAAACTGTTTTTT.